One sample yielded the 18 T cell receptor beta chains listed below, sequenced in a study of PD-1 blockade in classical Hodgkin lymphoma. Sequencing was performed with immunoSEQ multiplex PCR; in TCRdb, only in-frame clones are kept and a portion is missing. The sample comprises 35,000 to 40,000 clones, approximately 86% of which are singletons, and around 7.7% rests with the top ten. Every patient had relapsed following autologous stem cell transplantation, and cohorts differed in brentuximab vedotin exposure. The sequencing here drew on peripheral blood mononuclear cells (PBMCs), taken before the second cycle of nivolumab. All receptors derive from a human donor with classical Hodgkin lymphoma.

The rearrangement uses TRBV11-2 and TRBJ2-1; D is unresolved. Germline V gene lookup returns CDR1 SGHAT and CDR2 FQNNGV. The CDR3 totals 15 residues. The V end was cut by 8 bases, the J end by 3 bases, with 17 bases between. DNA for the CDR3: TGTGCCAGCCTACCCCTCGCCTCAGACTACAATGAGCAGTTCTTC. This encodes CASLPLASDYNEQFF.

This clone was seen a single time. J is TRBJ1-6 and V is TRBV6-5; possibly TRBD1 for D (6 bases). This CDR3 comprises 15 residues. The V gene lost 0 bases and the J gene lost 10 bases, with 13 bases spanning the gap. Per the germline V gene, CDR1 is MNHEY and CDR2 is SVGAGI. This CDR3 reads CASSYSSRGSSPLHF. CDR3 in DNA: TGTGCCAGCAGTTACTCGTCGAGGGGGTCGTCACCCCTCCACTTT.

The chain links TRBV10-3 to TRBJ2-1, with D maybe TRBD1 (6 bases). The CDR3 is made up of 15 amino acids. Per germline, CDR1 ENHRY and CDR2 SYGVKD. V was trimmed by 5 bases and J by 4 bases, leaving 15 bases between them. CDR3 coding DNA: TGTGCCATCAGTCACAGGGTGGAAGTTTACAATGAGCAGTTCTTC. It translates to CAISHRVEVYNEQFF.

The CDR3 DNA is TGTGCCAGCAGCGTAGGGTCCGGGGAAGGACTCGAGCAGTACTTC. Residues: CASSVGSGEGLEQYF. This rearrangement joins TRBV9 to TRBJ2-7, with TRBD2 as a possible D gene (5 bases). With 0 bases removed from V and 6 bases from J, the gap between germline ends came to 16 bases. From germline, CDR1 is SGDLS and CDR2 YYNGEE. The CDR3 is 15 residues long. Full variable domain (missing parts from reference TRBV9 and TRBJ2-7): DSGVTQTPKHLITATGQRVTLRCSPRSGDLSVYWYQQSLDQGLQFLIQYYNGEERAKGNILERFSAQQFPDLHSELNLSSLELGDSALYFCASSVGSGEGLEQYFGPGTRLTVT.

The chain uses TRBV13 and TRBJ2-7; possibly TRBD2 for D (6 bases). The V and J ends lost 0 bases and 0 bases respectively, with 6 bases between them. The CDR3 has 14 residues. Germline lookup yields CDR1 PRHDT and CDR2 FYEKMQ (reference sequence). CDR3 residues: CASSLGGSSYEQYF. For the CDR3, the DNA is TGTGCCAGCAGCTTAGGCGGGAGCTCCTACGAGCAGTACTTC. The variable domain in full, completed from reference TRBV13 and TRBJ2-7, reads AAGVIQSPRHLIKEKRETATLKCYPIPRHDTVYWYQQGPGQDPQFLISFYEKMQSDKGSIPDRFSAQQFSDYHSELNMSSLELGDSALYFCASSLGGSSYEQYFGPGTRLTVT.

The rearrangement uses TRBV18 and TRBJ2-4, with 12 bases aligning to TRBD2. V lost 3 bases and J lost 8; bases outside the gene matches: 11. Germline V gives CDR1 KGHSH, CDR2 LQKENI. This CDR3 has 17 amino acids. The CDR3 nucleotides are TGTGCCAGCTCACCTGCAGGACTAGCGGGAATCGTGGACATTCAGTACTTC. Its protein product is CASSPAGLAGIVDIQYF.

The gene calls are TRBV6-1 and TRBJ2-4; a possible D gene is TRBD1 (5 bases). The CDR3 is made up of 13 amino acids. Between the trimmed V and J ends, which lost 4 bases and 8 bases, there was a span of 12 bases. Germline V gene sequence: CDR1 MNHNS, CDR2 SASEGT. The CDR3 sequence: CASSGAGLDIQYF. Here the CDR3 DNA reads TGTGCCAGCAGTGGTGCAGGGTTGGACATTCAGTACTTC.

The CDR3 here is CASSFGTSVYNEQFF. The CDR3 DNA is TGTGCCAGCAGCTTCGGGACTAGCGTCTACAATGAGCAGTTCTTC. J is TRBJ2-1 and V is TRBV7-9, with 10 positions matching TRBD2. Germline trimming cut 3 bases from V and 3 bases from J; bases unmatched to any gene: 2. Germline V gene sequence: CDR1 SEHNR, CDR2 FQNEAQ (reference sequence). The length of the CDR3 is 15 residues.

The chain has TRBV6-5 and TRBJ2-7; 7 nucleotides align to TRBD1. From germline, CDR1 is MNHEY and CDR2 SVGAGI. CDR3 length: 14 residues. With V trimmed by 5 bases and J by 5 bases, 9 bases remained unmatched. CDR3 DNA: TGTGCCAGCAGTAACCGGGACAGACTCCACGAGCAGTACTTC. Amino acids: CASSNRDRLHEQYF.

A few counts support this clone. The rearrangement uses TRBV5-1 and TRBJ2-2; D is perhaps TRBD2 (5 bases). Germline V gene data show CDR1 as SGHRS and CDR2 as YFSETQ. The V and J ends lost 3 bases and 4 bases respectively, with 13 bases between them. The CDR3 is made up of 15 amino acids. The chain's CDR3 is CASSSDPSGTGELFF. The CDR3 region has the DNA TGCGCCAGCAGCTCGGATCCAAGCGGCACCGGGGAGCTGTTTTTT.

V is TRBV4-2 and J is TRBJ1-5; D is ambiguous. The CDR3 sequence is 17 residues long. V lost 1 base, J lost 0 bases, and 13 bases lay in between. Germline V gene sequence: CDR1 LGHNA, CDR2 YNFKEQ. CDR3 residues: CASSQGGPQVSNQPQHF. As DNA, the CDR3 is TGTGCCAGCAGCCAAGGAGGACCCCAGGTTAGCAATCAGCCCCAGCATTTT.

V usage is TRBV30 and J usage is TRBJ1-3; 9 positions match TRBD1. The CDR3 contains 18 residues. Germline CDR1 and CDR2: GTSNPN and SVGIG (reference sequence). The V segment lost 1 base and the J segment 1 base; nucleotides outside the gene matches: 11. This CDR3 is CAWSGTGTGSLSGNTIYF. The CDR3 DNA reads TGTGCCTGGAGTGGAACCGGGACAGGGTCCCTTTCTGGAAACACCATATATTTT. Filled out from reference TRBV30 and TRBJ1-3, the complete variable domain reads SQTIHQWPATLVQPVGSPLSLECTVEGTSNPNLYWYRQAAGRGLQLLFYSVGIGQISSEVPQNLSASRPQDRQFILSSKKLLLSDSGFYLCAWSGTGTGSLSGNTIYFGEGSWLTVV.

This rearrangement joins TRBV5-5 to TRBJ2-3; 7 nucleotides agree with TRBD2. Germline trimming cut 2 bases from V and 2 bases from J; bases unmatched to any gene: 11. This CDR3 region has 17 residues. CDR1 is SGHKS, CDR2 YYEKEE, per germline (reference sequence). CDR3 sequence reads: CASSLYVRETLTDTQYF. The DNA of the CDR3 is TGTGCCAGCAGCTTATACGTGCGGGAGACACTCACAGATACGCAGTATTTT.

This CDR3 is CASSPLGNTGELFF. CDR3 coding DNA: TGTGCCAGCTCACCGCTCGGGAACACCGGGGAGCTGTTTTTT. The chain joins TRBV18 to TRBJ2-2, with D unresolved. The V gene's germline CDR1 is KGHSH and CDR2 LQKENI. CDR3 length: 14 residues. V dropped 3 bases and J dropped 1 base, with 6 bases sitting between them.

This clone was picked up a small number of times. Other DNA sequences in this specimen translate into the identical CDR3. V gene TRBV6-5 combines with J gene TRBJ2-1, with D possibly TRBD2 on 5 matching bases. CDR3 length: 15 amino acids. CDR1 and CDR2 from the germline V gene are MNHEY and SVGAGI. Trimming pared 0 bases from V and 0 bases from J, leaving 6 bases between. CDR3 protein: CASSYSGSSYNEQFF. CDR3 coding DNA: TGTGCCAGCAGTTACTCAGGGAGCTCCTACAATGAGCAGTTCTTC.

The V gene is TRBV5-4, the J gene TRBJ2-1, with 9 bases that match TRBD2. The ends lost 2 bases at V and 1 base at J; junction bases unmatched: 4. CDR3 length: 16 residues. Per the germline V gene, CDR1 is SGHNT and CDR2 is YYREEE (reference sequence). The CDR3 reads CASSLGLATSYNEQFF. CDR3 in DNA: TGTGCCAGCAGCTTAGGACTAGCGACTTCCTACAATGAGCAGTTCTTC. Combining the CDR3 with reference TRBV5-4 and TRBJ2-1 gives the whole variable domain ETGVTQSPTHLIKTRGQQVTLRCSSQSGHNTVSWYQQALGQGPQFIFQYYREEENGRGNFPPRFSGLQFPNYSSELNVNALELDDSALYLCASSLGLATSYNEQFFGPGTRLTVL.

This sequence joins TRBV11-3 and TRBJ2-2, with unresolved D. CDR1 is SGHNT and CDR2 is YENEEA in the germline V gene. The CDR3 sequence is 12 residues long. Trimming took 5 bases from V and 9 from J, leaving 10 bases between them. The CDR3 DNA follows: TGTGCCAGCAGCGTCCGCGACAGGGAGCTGTTTTTT. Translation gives CASSVRDRELFF.

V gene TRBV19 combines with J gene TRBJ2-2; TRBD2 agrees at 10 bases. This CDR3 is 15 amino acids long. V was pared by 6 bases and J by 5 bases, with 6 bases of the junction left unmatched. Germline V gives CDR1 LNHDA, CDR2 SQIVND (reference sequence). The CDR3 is CASRAGGPVTGELFF. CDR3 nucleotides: TGTGCCAGTAGAGCGGGAGGGCCGGTAACCGGGGAGCTGTTTTTT.